This T cell receptor beta chain appears in the sequencing data of a study of blood T cell repertoires in COVID-19. Study-wide context: Donors in the United States, Italy and Spain gave samples during acute or convalescent COVID-19. T cells, B-cell-depleted T cells, or PBMCs provided the cDNA or gDNA that served as material.

Germline V gives CDR1 SGHVS, CDR2 FNYEAQ. Trimming pared 1 base from V and 0 bases from J, leaving 4 bases between. This CDR3 spans 15 amino acids. Membership in each cohort depended on participant-reported clinical history. Per the original methods: Scientists estimated how many nucleated cells there were by amplifying reference gene primers. Sequencing was performed with immunoSEQ multiplex PCR; in TCRdb, only in-frame clones are kept and a portion is missing. The DNA gave D and trimming, while V, J and clone size come from that table. The sample includes around 200,000 clones, around 88% seen only once; the top ten take 5% to 7%.

The clonotype comes from a man in his forties with acute COVID-19. The source material was PBMCs or T cells enriched from blood (not recorded which). The chain couples TRBV7-6 to TRBJ2-6; no firm D call. CDR3 sequence (DNA): TGTGCCAGCAGCTTAGACAGCTCTGGGGCCAACGTCCTGACTTTC. Translating it yields CASSLDSSGANVLTF.